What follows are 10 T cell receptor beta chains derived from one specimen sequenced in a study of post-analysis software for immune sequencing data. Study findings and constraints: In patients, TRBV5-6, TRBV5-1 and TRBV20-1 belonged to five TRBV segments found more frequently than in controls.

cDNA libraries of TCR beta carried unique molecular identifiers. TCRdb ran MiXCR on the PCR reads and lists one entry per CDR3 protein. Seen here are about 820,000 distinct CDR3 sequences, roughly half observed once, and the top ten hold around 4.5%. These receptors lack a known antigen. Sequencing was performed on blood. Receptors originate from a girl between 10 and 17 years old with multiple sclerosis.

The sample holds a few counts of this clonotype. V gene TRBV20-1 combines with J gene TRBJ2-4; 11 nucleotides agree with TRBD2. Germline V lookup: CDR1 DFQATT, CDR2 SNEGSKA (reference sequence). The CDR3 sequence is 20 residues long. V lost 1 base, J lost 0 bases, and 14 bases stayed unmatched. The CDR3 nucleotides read TGCAGTGCTAGAGCCCCTCTCGGGGCTAGCGGGGGGTTAGCCAAAAACATTCAGTACTTC. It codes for CSARAPLGASGGLAKNIQYF.

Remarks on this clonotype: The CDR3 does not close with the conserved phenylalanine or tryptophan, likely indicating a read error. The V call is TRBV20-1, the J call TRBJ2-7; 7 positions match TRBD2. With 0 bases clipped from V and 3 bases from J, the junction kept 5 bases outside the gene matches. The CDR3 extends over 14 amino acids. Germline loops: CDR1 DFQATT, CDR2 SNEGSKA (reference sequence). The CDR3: CSARDVTGGYEQYL. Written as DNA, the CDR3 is TGCAGTGCTAGAGATGTAACGGGAGGCTACGAGCAGTACTTA.

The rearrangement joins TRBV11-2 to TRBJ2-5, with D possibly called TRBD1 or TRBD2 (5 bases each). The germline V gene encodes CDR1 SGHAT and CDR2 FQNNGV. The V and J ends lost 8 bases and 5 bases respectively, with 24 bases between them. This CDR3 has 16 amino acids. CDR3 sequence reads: CASALGQRGAWETQYF. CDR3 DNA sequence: TGTGCCAGCGCCCTCGGTCAGCGAGGGGCTTGGGAGACCCAGTACTTC.

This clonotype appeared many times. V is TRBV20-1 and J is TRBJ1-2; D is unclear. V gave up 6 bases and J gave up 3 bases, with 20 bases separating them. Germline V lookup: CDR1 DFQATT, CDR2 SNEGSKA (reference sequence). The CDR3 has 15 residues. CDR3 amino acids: CSAEDPTRGDYGYTF. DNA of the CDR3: TGCAGTGCAGAGGATCCCACTCGGGGTGACTATGGCTACACCTTC.

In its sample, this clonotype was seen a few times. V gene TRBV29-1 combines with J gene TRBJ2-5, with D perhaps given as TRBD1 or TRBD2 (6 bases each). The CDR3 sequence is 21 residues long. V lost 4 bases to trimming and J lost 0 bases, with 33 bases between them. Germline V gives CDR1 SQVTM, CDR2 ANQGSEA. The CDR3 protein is CSVVTRATRQEWWRDQETQYF. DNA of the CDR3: TGCAGCGTTGTTACAAGGGCTACCCGACAGGAATGGTGGAGGGACCAAGAGACCCAGTACTTC.

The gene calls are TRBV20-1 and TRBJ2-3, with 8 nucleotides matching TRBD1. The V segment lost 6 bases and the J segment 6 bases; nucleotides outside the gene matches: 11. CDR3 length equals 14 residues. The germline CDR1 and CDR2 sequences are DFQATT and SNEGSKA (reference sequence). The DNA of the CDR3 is TGCAGTGCACCAACAGGGGGGCTAGGGGATACGCAGTATTTT. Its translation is CSAPTGGLGDTQYF.

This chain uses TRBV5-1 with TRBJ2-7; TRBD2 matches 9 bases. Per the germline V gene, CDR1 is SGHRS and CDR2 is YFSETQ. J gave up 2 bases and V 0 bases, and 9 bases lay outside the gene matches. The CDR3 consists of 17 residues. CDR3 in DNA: TGCGCCAGCAGCTTGGAAGGTAGCGGGAGTTCCCCCTACGAGCAGTACTTC. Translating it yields CASSLEGSGSSPYEQYF.

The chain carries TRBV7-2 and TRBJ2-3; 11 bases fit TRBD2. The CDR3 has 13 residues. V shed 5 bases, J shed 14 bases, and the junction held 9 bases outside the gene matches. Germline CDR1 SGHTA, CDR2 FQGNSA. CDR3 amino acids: CASSPYTSGGPYF. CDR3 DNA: TGTGCCAGCAGCCCGTACACTAGCGGGGGCCCGTATTTT.

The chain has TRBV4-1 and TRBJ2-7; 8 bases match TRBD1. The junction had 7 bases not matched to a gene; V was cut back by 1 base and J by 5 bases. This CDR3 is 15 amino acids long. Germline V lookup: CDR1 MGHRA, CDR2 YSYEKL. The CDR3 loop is CASSQAQGVIDEQYF. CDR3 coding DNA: TGCGCCAGCAGCCAAGCACAGGGGGTCATCGACGAGCAGTACTTC.

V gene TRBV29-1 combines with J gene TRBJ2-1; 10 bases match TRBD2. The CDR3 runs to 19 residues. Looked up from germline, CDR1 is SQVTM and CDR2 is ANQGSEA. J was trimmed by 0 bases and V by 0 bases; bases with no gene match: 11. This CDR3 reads CSVEERTSGWVGSYNEQFF. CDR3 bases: TGCAGCGTTGAAGAACGGACTAGCGGATGGGTGGGCTCCTACAATGAGCAGTTCTTC.